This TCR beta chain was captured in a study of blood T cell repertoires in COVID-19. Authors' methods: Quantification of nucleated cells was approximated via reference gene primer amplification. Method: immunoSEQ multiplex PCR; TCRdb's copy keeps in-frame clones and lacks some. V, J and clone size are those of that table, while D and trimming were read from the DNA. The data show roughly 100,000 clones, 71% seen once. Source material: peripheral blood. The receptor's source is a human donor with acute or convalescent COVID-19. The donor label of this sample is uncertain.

CDR3 nucleotides: TGCGCCAGCAGCCAGGACAGGGGAAGCTACAATGAGCAGTTCTTC. Protein product: CASSQDRGSYNEQFF. The chain is built from TRBV4-1 and TRBJ2-1; 9 bases fit TRBD1. Germline V lookup: CDR1 MGHRA, CDR2 YSYEKL. The V gene end was trimmed by 3 bases and the J gene end by 3 bases; junction bases not matched to a gene: 3. The CDR3 has 15 residues.